Shown below are 27 T cell receptor beta chains from a single sample sequenced in a study of T cells after yellow fever vaccination. Using its own MiXCR run on the 5' RACE reads, TCRdb lists one record per CDR3 protein. The sample holds 60,000 to 95,000 distinct CDR3 sequences; about 7.3% are singletons and the top ten take approximately 30%. The sequenced sample was CD8+ T cells sorted from PBMCs, obtained about 10 days after the first yellow fever vaccination. All receptors derive from a man aged 18 to 30 who received the YFV17D yellow fever vaccine.

This clonotype was recorded a few times. This chain uses TRBV27 with TRBJ2-7; 7 positions match TRBD1. CDR1 and CDR2 from the germline V gene are MNHEY and SMNVEV (reference sequence). This CDR3 has 17 amino acids. V trimming: 5 bases; J trimming: 0 bases; junction bases outside the gene matches: 13. The CDR3 nucleotides are TGTGCCAGCAGTCTCACTCGTACAGGGGTGCGCTCCTACGAGCAGTACTTC. Amino acid sequence: CASSLTRTGVRSYEQYF.

This chain joins TRBV7-3 and TRBJ2-2; D is possibly TRBD2 (6 bases). Germline V CDR1 and CDR2: SGHTA, FQGTGA. V dropped 2 bases and J dropped 6 bases, with 13 bases sitting between them. The CDR3 extends over 15 amino acids. This CDR3 reads CASSLYGGGAGELFF. The CDR3 bases are TGTGCCAGCAGCTTATACGGGGGTGGGGCCGGGGAGCTGTTTTTT.

This chain links TRBV7-8 with TRBJ2-7; possibly TRBD2 for D (5 bases). Deletions cut 0 bases from V and 6 bases from J, with 9 bases between. Germline lookup yields CDR1 SGHVS and CDR2 FQNEAQ. The CDR3 is made up of 13 amino acids. This chain's CDR3 is CASSLAAGVEQYV. DNA of the CDR3: TGTGCCAGCAGCTTAGCTGCCGGGGTCGAGCAGTACGTC.

This clonotype was counted a few times. This chain connects TRBV27 to TRBJ2-5, with TRBD2 identical over 8 bases. Germline values: CDR1 MNHEY, CDR2 SMNVEV (reference sequence). The CDR3 length is 14 residues. The V segment lost 11 bases and the J segment 1 base; nucleotides outside the gene matches: 9. The CDR3 sequence is CASRGGGPQETQYF. The CDR3 DNA is TGTGCCTCCCGGGGCGGGGGGCCCCAAGAGACCCAGTACTTC.

This clonotype was observed a few times. The chain recombines TRBV2 with TRBJ1-6, with D tentatively TRBD1 (6 bases). The CDR3 runs 15 residues. V lost 2 bases and J 5 bases, leaving 10 bases between the germline ends. Germline V gene lookup returns CDR1 SNHLY and CDR2 FYNNEI. CDR3 sequence reads: CASSERGGDNSPLHF. The CDR3 DNA follows: TGTGCCAGCAGTGAAAGGGGGGGTGATAATTCACCCCTCCACTTT.

The chain uses TRBV5-1 and TRBJ2-1; D remains unclear. The V and J ends lost 4 bases and 8 bases respectively, with 10 bases between them. CDR1 SGHRS and CDR2 YFSETQ come from the germline V gene. CDR3 length: 12 residues. For the CDR3, the DNA is TGCGCCAGCAGCGCAAACGAGGATGAGCAGTTCTTC. Its protein is CASSANEDEQFF. The full variable domain, completed using reference TRBV5-1 and TRBJ2-1, is KAGVTQTPRYLIKTRGQQVTLSCSPISGHRSVSWYQQTPGQGLQFLFEYFSETQRNKGNFPGRFSGRQFSNSRSEMNVSTLELGDSALYLCASSANEDEQFFGPGTRLTVL.

This clonotype was observed a few times. The rearrangement uses TRBV19 and TRBJ1-1; D remains unclear. The CDR3 is 14 amino acids. The germline V gene encodes CDR1 LNHDA and CDR2 SQIVND (reference sequence). Trimming took 7 bases from V and 3 from J, leaving 15 bases between them. The CDR3 region is CASTSVSPDTEAFF. The CDR3 coding sequence is TGTGCCAGTACTAGTGTCAGTCCGGACACTGAAGCTTTCTTT.

This clonotype was observed many times. The genes are TRBV6-1 and TRBJ2-3, with 11 bases that match TRBD1. The CDR3 sequence is 15 residues long. After removal of 1 base from V and 4 bases from J, the junction contained 1 base not matched to a gene. Looked up from germline, CDR1 is MNHNS and CDR2 is SASEGT. The CDR3 DNA is TGTGCCAGCAGTGAAGGGACAGGGGGCGCAGATACGCAGTATTTT. Its translation is CASSEGTGGADTQYF.

This clonotype occurred a few times. This sequence joins TRBV7-9 and TRBJ1-1, with D hard to call. The CDR3 covers 11 residues. Trimming removed 4 bases at V and 7 bases at J, with 7 bases between. CDR1 SEHNR and CDR2 FQNEAQ come from the germline V gene (reference sequence). The DNA of the CDR3 is TGTGCCAGCAGCTCGAGGTATGAAGCTTTCTTT. Protein sequence: CASSSRYEAFF.

This clonotype appeared many times. The chain is built from TRBV7-9 and TRBJ2-1; 12 bases fit TRBD2. The junction had 4 bases not matched to a gene; V was cut back by 4 bases and J by 0 bases. The germline CDR1 and CDR2 sequences are SEHNR and FQNEAQ (reference sequence). There are 17 residues in the CDR3. The CDR3 is CASSSGLAGSSYNEQFF. In nucleotides, the CDR3 is TGTGCCAGCAGCTCAGGACTAGCGGGGAGCTCCTACAATGAGCAGTTCTTC.

J is TRBJ1-5 and V is TRBV4-1; D remains ambiguous. Trimming removed 3 bases at V and 0 bases at J, with 9 bases between. Germline CDR1 is MGHRA and CDR2 is YSYEKL. The CDR3 totals 15 residues. CDR3 nucleotides: TGCGCCAGCAGCCACCGGACTATTAGCAATCAGCCCCAGCATTTT. Protein: CASSHRTISNQPQHF.

This chain connects TRBV4-1 to TRBJ2-7; D gene unclear. V shed 4 bases and J shed 3 bases, with 7 bases lying between them. The CDR3 totals 12 residues. The germline gives CDR1 MGHRA, CDR2 YSYEKL. In DNA, the CDR3 is TGCGCCAGCAGCCGGGTCAGCTACGAGCAGTACTTC. Translated, it gives CASSRVSYEQYF.

This clonotype was counted a few times. CDR3 protein: CASSYGSFYGYTF. In DNA form, the CDR3 reads TGTGCCAGCAGTTACGGGAGTTTCTATGGCTACACCTTC. This chain connects TRBV6-5 to TRBJ1-2; D is unclear. The CDR3 contains 13 residues. Between the trimmed V and J ends, which lost 2 bases and 4 bases, there was a span of 8 bases. In germline, CDR1 is MNHEY, CDR2 SVGAGI.

This clonotype was detected many times. The chain recombines TRBV12-5 with TRBJ1-3; TRBD1 agrees at 7 bases. V lost 2 bases and J lost 2; bases outside the gene matches: 6. The CDR3 runs to 16 residues. The germline gives CDR1 LGHNT, CDR2 FRNRAP. DNA for the CDR3: TGTGCTAGTGGTTTGCCACAGGGGTTGGCTGGAAACACCATATATTTT. This codes for CASGLPQGLAGNTIYF.

A few counts support this clonotype. The rearrangement joins TRBV7-2 to TRBJ2-3; perhaps TRBD1 as D (6 bases). Germline CDR1 and CDR2: SGHTA and FQGNSA. The V gene lost 5 bases and the J gene lost 2 bases, with 14 bases spanning the gap. This CDR3 contains 15 residues. This chain's CDR3 is CASSLGDISTDTQYF. The CDR3 DNA follows: TGTGCCAGCAGCCTAGGGGACATTTCCACAGATACGCAGTATTTT.

V gene TRBV20-1 combines with J gene TRBJ2-1; 8 bases line up with TRBD2. This CDR3 has 13 amino acids. The germline gives CDR1 DFQATT, CDR2 SNEGSKA (reference sequence). V gave up 1 base and J gave up 10 bases; unmatched junction bases: 6. The CDR3 region is CSARGRGVGEQFF. Written as DNA, the CDR3 is TGCAGTGCTAGAGGGCGGGGGGTAGGGGAGCAGTTCTTC.

This clonotype was detected a few times. The chain has TRBV12-3 or TRBV12-4 and TRBJ2-5, with D possibly called TRBD1 or TRBD2 (5 bases each). Trimming stripped 5 bases from V and 1 base from J, with 17 bases between. This CDR3 has 16 amino acids. CDR3 protein: CASSPDTTEAQETQYF. CDR3 in DNA: TGTGCCAGCAGTCCGGACACCACGGAGGCCCAAGAGACCCAGTACTTC.

This clonotype came up many times. Its ends do not fully match the called genes, so a read error is possible. The rearrangement uses TRBV12-3 or TRBV12-4 and TRBJ1-1, with no clear D. This CDR3 is built from 14 residues. The CDR3 protein is CASTLGRSIPEAFF. The DNA for the CDR3 is TGTGCCAGCACTTTAGGACGGAGCATACCTGAAGCTTTCTTT.

The table lists this clonotype with many counts. J is TRBJ1-1 and V is TRBV12-3 or TRBV12-4, with D maybe TRBD1 (6 bases). Trimming left V 5 bases short and J 0 bases short, with 19 bases between. This CDR3 region has 17 residues. CDR3 residues: CASSQDSRTALNTEAFF. The CDR3 nucleotides are TGTGCCAGCAGTCAAGACTCGCGGACAGCCCTGAACACTGAAGCTTTCTTT.

This clonotype has a count of ten or more. The CDR3 nucleotides read TGCGCCAGCAGCCAAGAGTTGGAGGGAGCCTATGGCTACACCTTC. It is translated as CASSQELEGAYGYTF. V and J are TRBV4-3 and TRBJ1-2; no firm D call. The CDR3 has 15 residues. V was clipped by 0 bases and J by 4 bases, with 12 bases between them. From germline, CDR1 is LGHNA and CDR2 YSLEER.

This clonotype was recorded many times. V is TRBV12-3 or TRBV12-4 and J is TRBJ1-1, with a possible D match to TRBD1 (6 bases). The CDR3 has 17 residues. V dropped 2 bases and J dropped 4 bases, with 20 bases sitting between them. DNA of the CDR3: TGTGCCAGCAGTTTATATTGGTACCGGGGGGCGTTCACTGAAGCTTTCTTT. Its translation is CASSLYWYRGAFTEAFF.

As regards this clonotype: The DNA is left out, because the CDR3 cannot be placed on it with certainty; the CDR3 is given as TCRdb lists it. The rearrangement uses TRBV7-5 and TRBJ2-7; whether TRBD2, the table's D call, matches the DNA was not checked. TRBV7-5 is an annotated pseudogene. The CDR3 numbers 21 amino acids, ends counted. CDR3 loop: CISVPPASRLAGRTVTYEQYV.

This clonotype was recorded many times. Compared with germline, one end of the junction differs, possibly owing to a read error. The chain has TRBV6-5 and TRBJ2-5; no clear D. In germline, CDR1 is MNHEY, CDR2 SVGAGI. CDR3 size: 15 residues. This CDR3 is CASSHSGRLQETQYF. CDR3 nucleotide sequence: TGTGCCAGCAGTCACTCCGGACGGTTACAAGAGACCCAGTACTTC.

V is TRBV5-4 and J is TRBJ2-7; perhaps D is TRBD1 or TRBD2 (5 bases each). V lost 3 bases to trimming and J lost 0 bases, with 16 bases between them. Germline CDR1 SGHNT, CDR2 YYREEE (reference sequence). This CDR3 has 16 residues. The CDR3 loop is CASSWDPLDDSYEQYF. The CDR3, as DNA: TGTGCCAGCAGCTGGGACCCTTTGGACGACTCCTACGAGCAGTACTTC.

The table lists this clonotype with many counts. This chain connects TRBV5-1 to TRBJ2-2; 12 bases are a match to TRBD2. CDR1 and CDR2 (germline): SGHRS, YFSETQ. The CDR3 sequence is 16 residues long. The ends lost 3 bases at V and 4 bases at J; junction bases unmatched: 4. CDR3 amino acids: CASSSTSGGLTGELFF. The DNA of the CDR3 is TGCGCCAGCAGCTCGACTAGCGGGGGTCTCACCGGGGAGCTGTTTTTT.

About this clonotype: With a much larger clone just one base away, this may be a read error. V and J are TRBV7-9 and TRBJ2-5; a weak D match, TRBD2 (5 bases). Germline CDR1 and CDR2: SEHNR and FQNEAQ (reference sequence). The CDR3 length is 16 residues. The CDR3 protein is CASSLEVMGDHETQYF. CDR3 nucleotide sequence: TGTGCCAGCAGCTTAGAGGTCATGGGAGACCATGAGACCCAGTACTTC.

The rearrangement uses TRBV5-6 and TRBJ2-7; D perhaps matches TRBD1 (6 bases). Trimming cost V 4 bases and J 3 bases, with 17 bases left between them. The CDR3 runs 15 residues. CDR1 and CDR2 from the germline V gene are SGHDT and YYEEEE. The chain's CDR3 is CASSPDSQAHYEQYV. The DNA for the CDR3 is TGTGCCAGCAGCCCGGACAGTCAAGCCCACTACGAGCAGTACGTC.